This TCR beta chain is drawn from a study of T-cell reconstitution after alpha-beta-depleted transplantation in children. Study-wide points: T-cell numbers and diversity one year post-transplant derived largely from freshly generated T cells. Surviving recipient T cells and thymic progenitors underlay high day-60 TCRbeta diversity in some patients. After transplant, at about two months, alpha-beta T cells were reportedly derived from several hundred expanded graft clones.

It was with unique molecular identifiers that the TCRbeta library was prepared. TCRdb passed the PCR reads through MiXCR, listing each CDR3 protein once. This table holds hundreds of thousands of distinct CDR3 sequences, roughly 12% found once. CDR3 length: 14 amino acids. Deletions cut 3 bases from V and 5 bases from J, with 17 bases between. Germline CDR1 reads DFQATT; CDR2 reads SNEGSKA (reference sequence). The sample holds many counts of this clonotype. Antigen: not known. The sequence derives from a male patient between 2 and 15 years old who had a stem cell transplant for chronic granulomatous disease, so the T cells may come from the graft donor. Sample: peripheral blood, taken 180 days after TCRalphabeta/CD19-depleted stem cell transplant. The rearrangement uses TRBV20-1 and TRBJ2-7; D might be TRBD2 (5 bases). CDR3 DNA sequence: TGCAGTGCTAGTAGCGTAGCGATCCAAGACGAGCAGTACTTC. Protein: CSASSVAIQDEQYF.